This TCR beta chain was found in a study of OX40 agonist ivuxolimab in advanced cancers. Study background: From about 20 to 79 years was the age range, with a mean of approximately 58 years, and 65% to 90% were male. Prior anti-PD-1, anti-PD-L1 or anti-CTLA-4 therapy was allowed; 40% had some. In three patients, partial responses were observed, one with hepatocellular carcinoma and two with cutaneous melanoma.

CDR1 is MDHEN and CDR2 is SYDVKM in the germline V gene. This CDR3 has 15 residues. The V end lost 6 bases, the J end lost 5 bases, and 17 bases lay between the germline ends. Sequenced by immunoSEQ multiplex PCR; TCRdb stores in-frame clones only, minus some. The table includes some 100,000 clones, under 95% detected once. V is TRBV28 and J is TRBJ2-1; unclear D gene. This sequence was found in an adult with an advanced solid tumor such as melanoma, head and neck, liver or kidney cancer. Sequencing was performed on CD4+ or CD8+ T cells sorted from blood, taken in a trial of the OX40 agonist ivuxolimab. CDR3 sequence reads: CASSFRLVEDNEQFF. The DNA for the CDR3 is TGTGCCAGCAGCTTCCGGCTAGTTGAGGACAATGAGCAGTTCTTC.